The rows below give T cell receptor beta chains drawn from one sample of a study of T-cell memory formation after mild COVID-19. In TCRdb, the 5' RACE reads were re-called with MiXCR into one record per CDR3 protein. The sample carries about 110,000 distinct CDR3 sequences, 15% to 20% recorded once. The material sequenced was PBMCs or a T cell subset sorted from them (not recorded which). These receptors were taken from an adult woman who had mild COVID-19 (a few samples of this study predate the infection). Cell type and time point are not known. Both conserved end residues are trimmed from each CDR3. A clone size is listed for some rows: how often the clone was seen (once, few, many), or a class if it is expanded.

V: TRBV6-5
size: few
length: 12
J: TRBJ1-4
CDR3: ASSYSLTDGKLF

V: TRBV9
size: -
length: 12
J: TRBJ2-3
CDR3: ASSPGTTPDTQY

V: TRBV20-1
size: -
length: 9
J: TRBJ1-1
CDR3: SAKRTGEAF

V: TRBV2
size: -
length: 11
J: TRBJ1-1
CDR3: ASSDTENTEAF

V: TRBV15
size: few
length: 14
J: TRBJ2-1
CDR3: ATSDGLAGLRNEQF

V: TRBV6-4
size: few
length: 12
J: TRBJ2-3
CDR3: ASSVGADTDTQY

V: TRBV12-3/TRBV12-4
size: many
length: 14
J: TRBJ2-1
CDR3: ASSPTGTHHINEQF

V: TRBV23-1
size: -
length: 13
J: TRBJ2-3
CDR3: ASSQQGTRRDTQY

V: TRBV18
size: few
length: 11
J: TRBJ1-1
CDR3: ASSRRDYTEAF

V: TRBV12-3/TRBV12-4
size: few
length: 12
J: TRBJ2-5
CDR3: ASTESGTKETQY

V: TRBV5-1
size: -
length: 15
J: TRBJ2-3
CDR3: ASSLDDGDSGSDTQY

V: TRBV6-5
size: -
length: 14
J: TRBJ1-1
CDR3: ASSPPPYLMNTEAF

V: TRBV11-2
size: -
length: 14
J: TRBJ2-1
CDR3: ASSLYGQGLDNEQF

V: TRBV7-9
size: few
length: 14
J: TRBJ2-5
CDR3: ASSFPSSNIGETQY

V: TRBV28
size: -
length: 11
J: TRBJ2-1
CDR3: AAGTLSYNEQF

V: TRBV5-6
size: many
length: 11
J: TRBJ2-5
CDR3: ASSQGGRVTQY

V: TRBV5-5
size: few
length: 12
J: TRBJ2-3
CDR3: ASSLALGADTQY

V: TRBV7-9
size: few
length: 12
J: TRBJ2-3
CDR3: ASSFSTFTDTQY

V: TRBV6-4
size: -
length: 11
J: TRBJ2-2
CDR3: ASSEGNTGELF

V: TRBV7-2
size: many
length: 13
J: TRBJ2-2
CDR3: ASSPLGQGAGELF

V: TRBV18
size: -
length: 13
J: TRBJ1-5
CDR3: ASSPTVYSNQPQH

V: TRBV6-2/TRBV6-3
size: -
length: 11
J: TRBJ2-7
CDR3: ASSYGMSYEQY

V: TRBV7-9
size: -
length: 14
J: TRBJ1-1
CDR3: ASSLAPQGASTEAF

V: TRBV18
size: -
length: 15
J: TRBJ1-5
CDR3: ASSPTSQARVNQPQH

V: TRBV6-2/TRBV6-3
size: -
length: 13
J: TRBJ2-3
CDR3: ASSSGLAGFDTQY

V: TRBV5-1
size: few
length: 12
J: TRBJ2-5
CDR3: ASSPILAGETQY

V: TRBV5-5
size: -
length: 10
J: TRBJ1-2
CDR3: ASSRRTYGYT

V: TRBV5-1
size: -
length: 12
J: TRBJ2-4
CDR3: ASSPGDRPDIQY

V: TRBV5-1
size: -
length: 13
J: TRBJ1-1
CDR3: ASSLEADMNTEAF

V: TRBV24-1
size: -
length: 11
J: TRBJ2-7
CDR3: ATSGGIPYEQY

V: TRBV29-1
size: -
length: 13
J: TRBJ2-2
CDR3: SAAGVLGLHGELF

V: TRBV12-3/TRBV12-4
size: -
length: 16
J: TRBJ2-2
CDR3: ASKDPVPEGQNTGELF

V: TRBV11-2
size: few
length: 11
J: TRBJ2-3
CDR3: ASSLYLADTQY

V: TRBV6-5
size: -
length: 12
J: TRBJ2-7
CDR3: ASYPFSGSYEQY